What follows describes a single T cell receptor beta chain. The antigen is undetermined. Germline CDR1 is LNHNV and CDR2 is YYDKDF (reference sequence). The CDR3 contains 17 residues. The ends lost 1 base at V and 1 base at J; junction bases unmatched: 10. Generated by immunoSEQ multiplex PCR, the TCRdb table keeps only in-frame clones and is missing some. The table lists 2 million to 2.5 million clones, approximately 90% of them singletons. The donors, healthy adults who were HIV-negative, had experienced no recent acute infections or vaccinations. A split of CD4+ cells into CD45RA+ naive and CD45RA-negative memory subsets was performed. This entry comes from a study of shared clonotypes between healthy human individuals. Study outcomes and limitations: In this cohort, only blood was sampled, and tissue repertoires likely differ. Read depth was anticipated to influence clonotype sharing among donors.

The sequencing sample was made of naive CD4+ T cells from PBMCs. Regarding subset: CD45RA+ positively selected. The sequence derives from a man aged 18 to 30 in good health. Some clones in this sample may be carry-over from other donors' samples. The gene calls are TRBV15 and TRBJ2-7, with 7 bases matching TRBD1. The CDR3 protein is CATSRVLSGGVSYEQYF. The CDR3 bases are TGTGCCACCAGCAGAGTACTTTCAGGGGGAGTATCCTACGAGCAGTACTTC.